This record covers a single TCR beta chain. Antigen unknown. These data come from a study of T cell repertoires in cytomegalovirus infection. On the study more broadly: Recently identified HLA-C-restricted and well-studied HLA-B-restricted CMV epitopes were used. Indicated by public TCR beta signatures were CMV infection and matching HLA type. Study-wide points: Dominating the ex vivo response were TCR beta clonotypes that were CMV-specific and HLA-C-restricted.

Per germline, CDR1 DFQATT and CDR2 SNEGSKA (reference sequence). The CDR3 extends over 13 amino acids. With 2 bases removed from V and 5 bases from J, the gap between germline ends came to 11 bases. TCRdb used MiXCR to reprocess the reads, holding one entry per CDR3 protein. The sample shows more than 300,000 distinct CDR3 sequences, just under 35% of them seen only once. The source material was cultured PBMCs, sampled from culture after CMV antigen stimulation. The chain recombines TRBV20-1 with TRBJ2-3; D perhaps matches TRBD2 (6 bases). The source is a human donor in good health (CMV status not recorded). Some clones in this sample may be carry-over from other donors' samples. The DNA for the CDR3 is TGCAGTGCTAGAATAGGGACTTTAGATACGCAGTATTTT. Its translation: CSARIGTLDTQYF.